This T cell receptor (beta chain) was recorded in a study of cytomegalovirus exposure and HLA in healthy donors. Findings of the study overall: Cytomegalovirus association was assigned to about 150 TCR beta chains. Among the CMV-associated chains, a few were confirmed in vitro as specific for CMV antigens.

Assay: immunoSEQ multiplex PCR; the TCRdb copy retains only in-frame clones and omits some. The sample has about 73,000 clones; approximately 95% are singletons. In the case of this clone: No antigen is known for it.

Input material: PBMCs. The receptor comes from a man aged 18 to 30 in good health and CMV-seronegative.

This chain's CDR3 is CASSLPPGEQYF. Here the CDR3 DNA reads TGTGCCAGCAGCCTCCCCCCGGGCGAGCAGTACTTC. The chain combines TRBV14 with TRBJ2-7; no definite D call. Looked up from germline, CDR1 is SGHDN and CDR2 is FVKESK. V lost 4 bases and J 6 bases, leaving 10 bases between the germline ends. The CDR3 runs 12 residues.